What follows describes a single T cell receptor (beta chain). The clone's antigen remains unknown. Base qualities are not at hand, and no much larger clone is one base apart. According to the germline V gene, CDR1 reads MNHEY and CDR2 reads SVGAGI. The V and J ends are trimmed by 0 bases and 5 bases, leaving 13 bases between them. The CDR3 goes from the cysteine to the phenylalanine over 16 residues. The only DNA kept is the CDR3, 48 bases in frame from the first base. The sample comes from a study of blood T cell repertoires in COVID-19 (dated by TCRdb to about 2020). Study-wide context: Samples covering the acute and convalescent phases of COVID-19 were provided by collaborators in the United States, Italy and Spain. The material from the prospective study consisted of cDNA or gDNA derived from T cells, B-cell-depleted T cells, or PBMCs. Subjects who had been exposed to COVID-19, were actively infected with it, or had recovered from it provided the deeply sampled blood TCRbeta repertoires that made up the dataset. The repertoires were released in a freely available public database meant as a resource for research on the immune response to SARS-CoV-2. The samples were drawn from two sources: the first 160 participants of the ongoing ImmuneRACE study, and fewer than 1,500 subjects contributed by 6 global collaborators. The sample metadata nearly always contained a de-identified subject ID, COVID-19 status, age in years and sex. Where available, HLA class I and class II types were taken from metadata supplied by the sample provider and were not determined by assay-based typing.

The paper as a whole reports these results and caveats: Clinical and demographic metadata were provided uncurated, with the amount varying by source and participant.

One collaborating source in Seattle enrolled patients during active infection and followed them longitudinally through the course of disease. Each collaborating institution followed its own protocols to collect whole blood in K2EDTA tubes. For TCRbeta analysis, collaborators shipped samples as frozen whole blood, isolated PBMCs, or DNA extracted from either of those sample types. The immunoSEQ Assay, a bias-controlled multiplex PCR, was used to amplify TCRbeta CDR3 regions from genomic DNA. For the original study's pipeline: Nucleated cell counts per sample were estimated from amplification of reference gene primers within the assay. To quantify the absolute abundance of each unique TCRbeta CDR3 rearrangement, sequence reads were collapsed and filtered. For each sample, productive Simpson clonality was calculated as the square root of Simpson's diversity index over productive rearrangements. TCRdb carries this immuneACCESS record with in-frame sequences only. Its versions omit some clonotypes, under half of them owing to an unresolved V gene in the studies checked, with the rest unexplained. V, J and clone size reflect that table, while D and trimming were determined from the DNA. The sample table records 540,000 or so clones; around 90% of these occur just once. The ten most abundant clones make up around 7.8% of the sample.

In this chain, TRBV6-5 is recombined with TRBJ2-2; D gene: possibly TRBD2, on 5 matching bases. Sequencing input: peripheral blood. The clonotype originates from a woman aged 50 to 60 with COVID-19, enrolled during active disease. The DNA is TGTGCCAGCAGTTACTCGAACCGGGGAAGGACCGGGGAGCTGTTTTTT. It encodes CASSYSNRGRTGELFF.